The 27 T cell receptor beta chains listed next were all sequenced from one sample in a study of identical twins. TCRdb re-called the 5' RACE reads with MiXCR, one entry per CDR3 protein. The profile shows 640,000 or so distinct CDR3 sequences, 5.5% to 6.5% of them singletons. The material sequenced was naive T cells sorted from blood. All receptors come from a young man in good health.

This clonotype was observed a few times. This chain connects TRBV10-3 to TRBJ1-1; maybe TRBD1 (6 bases). This CDR3 contains 12 residues. V shed 6 bases and J shed 11 bases, with 16 bases lying between them. In germline, CDR1 is ENHRY, CDR2 SYGVKD. CDR3 region: CAIRTDRFQAFF. CDR3 DNA: TGTGCCATCAGGACAGACAGGTTCCAGGCTTTCTTT.

The chain links TRBV20-1 to TRBJ1-1; the D is unclear. This CDR3 has 15 residues. In germline, CDR1 is DFQATT, CDR2 SNEGSKA (reference sequence). V shed 4 bases and J shed 0 bases, with 15 bases lying between them. The CDR3 here is CSAIYNGKMNTEAFF. CDR3 nucleotides: TGCAGTGCTATATATAATGGGAAGATGAACACTGAAGCTTTCTTT.

This clonotype was seen ten or more times. CDR3 bases: TGCAGCGTTGAAGGGGGCGCCGGCACAGATACGCAGTATTTT. Translated, it gives CSVEGGAGTDTQYF. The V call is TRBV29-1, the J call TRBJ2-3; D may be TRBD1 (5 bases). Per the germline V gene, CDR1 is SQVTM and CDR2 is ANQGSEA. Trimming took off 1 base at V and 1 base at J, with 9 bases between the two ends. CDR3 size: 14 residues.

The chain recombines TRBV15 with TRBJ2-5, with 7 bases matching TRBD1. CDR1 is LNHNV, CDR2 YYDKDF, per germline (reference sequence). The CDR3 sequence is 16 residues long. V gave up 1 base and J gave up 3 bases; unmatched junction bases: 8. CDR3 in amino acids: CATSRVGLGQKETQYF. DNA of the CDR3: TGTGCCACCAGCAGAGTTGGCTTGGGACAGAAAGAGACCCAGTACTTC. The full variable domain, completed using reference TRBV15 and TRBJ2-5, is DAMVIQNPRYQVTQFGKPVTLSCSQTLNHNVMYWYQQKSSQAPKLLFHYYDKDFNNEADTPDNFQSRRPNTSFCFLDIRSPGLGDTAMYLCATSRVGLGQKETQYFGPGTRLLVL.

This clonotype was counted at least ten times. V is TRBV29-1 and J is TRBJ2-6; D remains ambiguous. Germline CDR1 reads SQVTM; CDR2 reads ANQGSEA. The V end lost 6 bases, the J end lost 1 base, and 16 bases lay between the germline ends. The CDR3 sequence is 16 residues long. CDR3 sequence (DNA): TGCAGCGTCTTGCAGTCAAGTGTTTCTGGGGCCAACGTCCTGACTTTC. Protein product: CSVLQSSVSGANVLTF.

Many counts were recorded for this clonotype. The rearrangement joins TRBV6-1 to TRBJ2-1; D is undetermined. Germline loops: CDR1 MNHNS, CDR2 SASEGT. The CDR3 is made up of 15 amino acids. Trimming pared 3 bases from V and 0 bases from J, leaving 9 bases between. The CDR3, as DNA: TGTGCCAGCAGTGACGGCTCAAACTCCTACAATGAGCAGTTCTTC. Translating it yields CASSDGSNSYNEQFF.

The rearrangement links TRBV10-2 to TRBJ1-3; D is possibly TRBD1 (5 bases). The CDR3 is 13 residues long. Trimming removed 5 bases at V and 5 bases at J, with 10 bases between. CDR1 and CDR2 from the germline V gene are WSHSY and SAAADI. CDR3 protein: CASSRDGRNTIYF. The DNA for the CDR3 is TGCGCCAGCAGTCGGGACGGACGAAACACCATATATTTT.

In this sample, this clonotype turned up many times. The chain is built from TRBV4-1 and TRBJ2-1, with D unclear. The V gene lost 3 bases and the J gene lost 0 bases, with 18 bases spanning the gap. The CDR3 spans 18 residues. Germline assignment: CDR1 MGHRA and CDR2 YSYEKL. The CDR3 here is CASSHNLRIRNSYNEQFF. DNA of the CDR3: TGCGCCAGCAGCCACAATCTAAGGATCCGTAACTCCTACAATGAGCAGTTCTTC.

This clonotype was counted only a few times. The chain carries TRBV19 and TRBJ1-2; no clear D. The CDR3 length is 13 residues. Germline values: CDR1 LNHDA, CDR2 SQIVND (reference sequence). V dropped 3 bases and J dropped 3 bases, with 8 bases sitting between them. The CDR3 DNA is TGTGCCAGTAGTATTACGTCAGACTATGGCTACACCTTC. This gives the protein CASSITSDYGYTF.

This clonotype was seen many times. The chain has TRBV12-3 or TRBV12-4 and TRBJ2-3; perhaps D is TRBD1 or TRBD2 (5 bases each). Trimming took off 8 bases at V and 2 bases at J, with 14 bases between the two ends. The CDR3 covers 14 residues. Written as DNA, the CDR3 is TGTGCCAGCGGACCGGGACCACTCACAGATACGCAGTATTTT. Encoded protein: CASGPGPLTDTQYF.

This clonotype was observed a few times. This chain uses TRBV20-1 with TRBJ1-3, with D possibly TRBD1 on 5 matching bases. The CDR3 totals 16 residues. Trimming left V 0 bases short and J 2 bases short, with 14 bases between. The germline V gene encodes CDR1 DFQATT and CDR2 SNEGSKA (reference sequence). The CDR3 spells CSAREPTGQTGNTIYF. The CDR3 nucleotides are TGCAGTGCTAGAGAACCTACAGGCCAAACTGGAAACACCATATATTTT.

This clonotype was recorded many times. The V and J genes are TRBV24-1 and TRBJ2-3; D ambiguous. Germline lookup yields CDR1 KGHDR and CDR2 SFDVKD. V was pared by 4 bases and J by 6 bases, with 10 bases between. The CDR3 has 13 residues. CDR3 region: CATSESNSDTQYF. In DNA form, the CDR3 reads TGTGCCACCAGTGAATCGAATTCCGATACGCAGTATTTT.

This clonotype has only a few counts. J is TRBJ2-6 and V is TRBV14; D call uncertain. Germline CDR1 SGHDN, CDR2 FVKESK. Between the trimmed V and J ends, which lost 8 bases and 2 bases, there was a span of 7 bases. This CDR3 comprises 13 residues. The CDR3 DNA is TGTGCCAGCCTGGAAACTGGGGCCAACGTCCTGACTTTC. Its protein is CASLETGANVLTF.

This clonotype was seen only a few times. Without the conserved terminal phenylalanine or tryptophan, this CDR3 likely stems from a read error. The chain recombines TRBV7-2 with TRBJ2-7; D is uncertain. Trimming pared 5 bases from V and 0 bases from J, leaving 5 bases between. This CDR3 comprises 12 residues. The germline V gene encodes CDR1 SGHTA and CDR2 FQGNSA. The CDR3 reads CASSLSSYEQYC. The DNA of the CDR3 is TGTGCCAGCAGCCTTAGCTCCTACGAGCAGTACTGC.

This clonotype was counted only a few times. This chain joins TRBV12-3 or TRBV12-4 and TRBJ1-6; maybe TRBD1 (6 bases). V was cut by 5 bases and J by 7 bases, with 15 bases left in between. The CDR3 is 15 residues long. The CDR3 spells CASSIRGLGNSPLHF. The CDR3 DNA sequence: TGTGCCAGCAGTATCAGGGGATTGGGAAATTCACCCCTCCACTTT.

The chain recombines TRBV20-1 with TRBJ1-5; 8 bases align to TRBD1. From germline, CDR1 is DFQATT and CDR2 SNEGSKA (reference sequence). The CDR3 length is 13 residues. V gave up 5 bases and J gave up 2 bases; unmatched junction bases: 2. In nucleotides, the CDR3 is TGCAGTGCTGAGACAGGGGGCAATCAGCCCCAGCATTTT. Amino acids: CSAETGGNQPQHF.

Regarding this clonotype: A read error is possible here, since a much larger clone lies one base away. V and J are TRBV29-1 and TRBJ1-1; D not resolved. Germline V CDR1 and CDR2: SQVTM, ANQGSEA. This CDR3 contains 13 residues. CDR3 sequence reads: CSVGRRRNTESFF. For the CDR3, the DNA is TGCAGCGTTGGGAGACGGCGGAACACTGAATCTTTCTTT.

This clonotype was seen many times. This chain uses TRBV5-1 with TRBJ2-2; D perhaps matches TRBD2 (6 bases). The length of the CDR3 is 14 residues. Trimming took off 4 bases at V and 5 bases at J, with 12 bases between the two ends. CDR1 is SGHRS, CDR2 YFSETQ, per germline. In nucleotides, the CDR3 is TGCGCCAGCAGCGCCGGAGGGCCTACCGGGGAGCTGTTTTTT. Translated, it gives CASSAGGPTGELFF.

This clonotype showed up just a few times. The chain is built from TRBV20-1 and TRBJ2-7, with TRBD1 matching 10 bases. Germline V gives CDR1 DFQATT, CDR2 SNEGSKA (reference sequence). The CDR3 contains 13 residues. V was clipped by 5 bases and J by 3 bases; unmatched bases: 4. CDR3 amino acids: CSAGTGDFYEQYF. CDR3 nucleotides: TGCAGTGCTGGGACAGGGGACTTCTACGAGCAGTACTTC.

This clonotype was observed a few times. The V call is TRBV6-1, the J call TRBJ2-5; D is ambiguous. Germline CDR1 MNHNS, CDR2 SASEGT. The CDR3 length is 14 residues. Trimming removed 2 bases from V and 5 bases from J, with 12 bases in between. CDR3 sequence: CASSESRSRETQYF. The CDR3 DNA reads TGTGCCAGCAGTGAATCCCGGTCGAGGGAGACCCAGTACTTC.

This clonotype was recorded at least ten times. V and J are TRBV9 and TRBJ2-3; the D is unclear. The germline V gene encodes CDR1 SGDLS and CDR2 YYNGEE. Trimming stripped 0 bases from V and 2 bases from J, with 7 bases between. The CDR3 is made up of 14 amino acids. The CDR3 loop reads CASSVAGSTDTQYF. The CDR3 nucleotides read TGTGCCAGCAGCGTAGCAGGTTCCACAGATACGCAGTATTTT.

This clonotype showed up just a few times. This chain uses TRBV4-1 with TRBJ1-5; D may be TRBD1 (5 bases). Germline V gene lookup returns CDR1 MGHRA and CDR2 YSYEKL. V lost 3 bases and J 5 bases, leaving 11 bases between the germline ends. The CDR3 contains 14 residues. The CDR3 nucleotides are TGCGCCAGCAGCCAGTCGGGGGATCATCAGCCCCAGCATTTT. Encoded protein: CASSQSGDHQPQHF.

This clonotype was seen at least ten times. The chain couples TRBV4-2 to TRBJ2-7; D not certain. V lost 0 bases and J 5 bases, leaving 5 bases between the germline ends. This CDR3 has 12 residues. Germline CDR1 and CDR2: LGHNA and YNFKEQ. The CDR3, as DNA: TGTGCCAGCAGCCAAGAATCCCACGAGCAGTACTTC. Translation: CASSQESHEQYF.

The sample holds many counts of this clonotype. The CDR3 loop is CASSLEAGRNYGYTF. Written as DNA, the CDR3 is TGTGCCAGCAGCTTAGAGGCAGGGCGTAACTATGGCTACACCTTC. The chain links TRBV7-2 to TRBJ1-2; possibly TRBD1 for D (5 bases). V was shortened by 1 base and J by 1 base, with 10 bases between the two germline ends. Germline-derived CDR1 and CDR2 are SGHTA and FQGNSA. This CDR3 spans 15 amino acids. Looking up the rest from reference TRBV7-2 and TRBJ1-2 gives the full variable domain: GAGVSQSPSNKVTEKGKDVELRCDPISGHTALYWYRQSLGQGLEFLIYFQGNSAPDKSGLPSDRFSAERTGGSVSTLTIQRTQQEDSAVYLCASSLEAGRNYGYTFGSGTRLTVV.

At least ten counts were recorded for this clonotype. V and J are TRBV29-1 and TRBJ2-1; no firm D call. The V gene lost 3 bases and the J gene lost 10 bases, with 7 bases spanning the gap. The CDR3 runs to 10 residues. Germline values: CDR1 SQVTM, CDR2 ANQGSEA. Here the CDR3 reads CSVEKFEQFF. The CDR3 DNA reads as TGCAGCGTTGAGAAGTTCGAGCAGTTCTTC.

This clonotype was recorded at least ten times. CDR3: CASRLGGQFNEQFF. In DNA, the CDR3 is TGTGCCAGCAGGTTAGGGGGACAGTTCAATGAGCAGTTCTTC. This chain connects TRBV28 to TRBJ2-1, with TRBD1 identical over 7 bases. V was pared by 6 bases and J by 6 bases, with 8 bases of the junction left unmatched. Germline lookup yields CDR1 MDHEN and CDR2 SYDVKM. The CDR3 sequence is 14 residues long.

This clonotype was seen a handful of times. This chain links TRBV7-2 with TRBJ2-7; 9 positions match TRBD1. Germline CDR1 SGHTA, CDR2 FQGNSA. This CDR3 contains 15 residues. Unmatched junction bases numbered 10, after V lost 5 bases and J lost 5 bases. CDR3 in DNA: TGTGCCAGCAGCCTCAGCCGGGACAGGGAGCACGAGCAGTACTTC. This sequence encodes CASSLSRDREHEQYF.